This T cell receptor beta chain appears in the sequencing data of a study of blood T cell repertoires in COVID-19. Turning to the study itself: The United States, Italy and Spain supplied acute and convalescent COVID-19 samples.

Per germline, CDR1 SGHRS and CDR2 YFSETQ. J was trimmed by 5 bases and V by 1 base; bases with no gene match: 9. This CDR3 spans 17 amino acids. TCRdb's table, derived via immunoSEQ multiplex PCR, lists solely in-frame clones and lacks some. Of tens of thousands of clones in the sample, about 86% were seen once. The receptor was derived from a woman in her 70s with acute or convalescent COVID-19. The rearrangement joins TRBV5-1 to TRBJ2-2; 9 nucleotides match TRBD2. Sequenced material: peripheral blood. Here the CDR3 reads CASSLSGGGAGTGELFF. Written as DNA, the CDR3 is TGCGCCAGCAGCTTGAGTGGCGGGGGGGCCGGGACCGGGGAGCTGTTTTTT.